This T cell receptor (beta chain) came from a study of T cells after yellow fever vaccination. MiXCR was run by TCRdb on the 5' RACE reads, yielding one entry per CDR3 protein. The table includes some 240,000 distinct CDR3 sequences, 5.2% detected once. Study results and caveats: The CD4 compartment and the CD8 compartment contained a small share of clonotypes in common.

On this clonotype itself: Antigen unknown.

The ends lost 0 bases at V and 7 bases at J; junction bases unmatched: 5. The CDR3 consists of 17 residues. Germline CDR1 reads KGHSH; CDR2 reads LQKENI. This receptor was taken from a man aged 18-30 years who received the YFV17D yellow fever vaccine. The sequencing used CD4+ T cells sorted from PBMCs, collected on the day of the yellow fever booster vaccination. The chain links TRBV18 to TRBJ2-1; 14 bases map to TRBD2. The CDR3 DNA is TGTGCCAGCTCACCACCGGTGCGGACTAGCGGGGGGAATGAGCAGTTCTTC. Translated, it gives CASSPPVRTSGGNEQFF.